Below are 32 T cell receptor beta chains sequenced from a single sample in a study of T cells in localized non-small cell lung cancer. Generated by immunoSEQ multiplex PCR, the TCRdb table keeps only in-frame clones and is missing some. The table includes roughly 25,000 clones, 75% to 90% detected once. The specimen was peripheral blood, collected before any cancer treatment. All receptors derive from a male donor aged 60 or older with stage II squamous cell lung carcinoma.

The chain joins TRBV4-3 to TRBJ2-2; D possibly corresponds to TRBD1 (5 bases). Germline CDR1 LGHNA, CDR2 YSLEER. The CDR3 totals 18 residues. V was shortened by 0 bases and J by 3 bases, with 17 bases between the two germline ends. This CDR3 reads CASSQDHKAGYYTGELFF. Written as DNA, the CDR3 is TGCGCCAGCAGCCAAGATCACAAGGCAGGGTATTACACCGGGGAGCTGTTTTTT.

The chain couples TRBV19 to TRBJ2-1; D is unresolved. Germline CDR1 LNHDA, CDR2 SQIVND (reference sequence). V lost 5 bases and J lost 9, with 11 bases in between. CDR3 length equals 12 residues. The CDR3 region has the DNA TGTGCCAGTAGTGTCCGGCAATTTGAGCAGTTCTTC. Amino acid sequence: CASSVRQFEQFF.

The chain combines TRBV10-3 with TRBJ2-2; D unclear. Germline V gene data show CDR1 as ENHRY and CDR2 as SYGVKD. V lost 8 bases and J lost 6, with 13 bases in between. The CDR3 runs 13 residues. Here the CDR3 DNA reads TGTGCCATCCAGAACAGAGAAGCCGGGGAGCTGTTTTTT. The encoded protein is CAIQNREAGELFF.

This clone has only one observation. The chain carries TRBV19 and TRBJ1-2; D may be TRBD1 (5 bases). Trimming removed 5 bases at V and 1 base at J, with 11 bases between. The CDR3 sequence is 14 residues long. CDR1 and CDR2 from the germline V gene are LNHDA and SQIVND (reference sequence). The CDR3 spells CASSVQGLNYGYTF. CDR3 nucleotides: TGTGCCAGTAGTGTTCAGGGCCTTAACTATGGCTACACCTTC.

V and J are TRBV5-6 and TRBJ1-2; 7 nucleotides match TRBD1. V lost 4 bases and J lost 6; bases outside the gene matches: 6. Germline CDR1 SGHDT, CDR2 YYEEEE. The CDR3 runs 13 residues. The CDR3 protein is CASSVDRAHGYTF. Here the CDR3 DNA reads TGTGCCAGCAGCGTCGACAGGGCGCATGGCTACACCTTC.

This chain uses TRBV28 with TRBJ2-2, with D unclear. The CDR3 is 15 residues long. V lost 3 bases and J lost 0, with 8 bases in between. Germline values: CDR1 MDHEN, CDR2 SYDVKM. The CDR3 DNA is TGTGCCAGCAGTTTTACACGGACGAACACCGGGGAGCTGTTTTTT. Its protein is CASSFTRTNTGELFF.

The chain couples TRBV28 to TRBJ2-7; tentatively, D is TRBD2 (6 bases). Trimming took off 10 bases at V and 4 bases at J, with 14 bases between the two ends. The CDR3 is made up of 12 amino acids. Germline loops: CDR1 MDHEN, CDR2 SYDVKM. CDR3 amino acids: CATAGLLYEQYF. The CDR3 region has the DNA TGTGCCACCGCGGGACTCTTATACGAGCAGTACTTC.

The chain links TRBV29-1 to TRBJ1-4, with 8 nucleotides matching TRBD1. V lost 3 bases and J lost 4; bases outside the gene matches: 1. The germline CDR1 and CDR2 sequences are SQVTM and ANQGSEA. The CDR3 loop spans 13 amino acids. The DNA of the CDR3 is TGCAGCGTTGAGGGACAGGATAATGAAAAACTGTTTTTT. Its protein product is CSVEGQDNEKLFF.

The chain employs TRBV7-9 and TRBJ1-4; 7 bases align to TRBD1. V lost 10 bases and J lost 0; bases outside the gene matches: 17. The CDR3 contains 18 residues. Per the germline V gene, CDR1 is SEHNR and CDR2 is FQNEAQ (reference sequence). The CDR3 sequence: CANENPGQLKATNEKLFF. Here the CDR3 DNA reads TGTGCCAACGAAAACCCGGGACAGCTAAAAGCAACTAATGAAAAACTGTTTTTT.

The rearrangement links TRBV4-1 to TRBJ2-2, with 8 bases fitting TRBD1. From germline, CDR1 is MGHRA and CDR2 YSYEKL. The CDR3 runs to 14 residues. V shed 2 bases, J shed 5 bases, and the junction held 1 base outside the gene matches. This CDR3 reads CASSQRTGTGELFF. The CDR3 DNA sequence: TGCGCCAGCAGCCAAAGGACAGGGACCGGGGAGCTGTTTTTT.

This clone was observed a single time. The CDR3 nucleotides read TGTGCCAGCAGTTACGTTGGGACTAGCGTCAATGAGCAGTTCTTC. Its translation is CASSYVGTSVNEQFF. The chain uses TRBV6-5 and TRBJ2-1; 10 bases align to TRBD2. The CDR3 is 15 amino acids. V dropped 2 bases and J dropped 6; count of bases not matched to a gene: 4. Germline V gene sequence: CDR1 MNHEY, CDR2 SVGAGI.

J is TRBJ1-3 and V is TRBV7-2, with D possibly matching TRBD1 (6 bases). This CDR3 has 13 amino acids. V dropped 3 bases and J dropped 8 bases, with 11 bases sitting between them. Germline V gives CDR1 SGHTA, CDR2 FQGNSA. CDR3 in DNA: TGTGCCAGCAGCTTCCAAGGGGGTTACACCATATATTTT. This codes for CASSFQGGYTIYF.

CDR3 sequence (DNA): TGTGCCAGCAGCCTCGCCAACAGGGGACAGCCTGAAGCTTTCTTT. Its translation: CASSLANRGQPEAFF. V usage is TRBV7-9 and J usage is TRBJ1-1; 7 bases are a match to TRBD1. Germline CDR1 SEHNR, CDR2 FQNEAQ (reference sequence). V lost 5 bases and J lost 6; bases outside the gene matches: 12. CDR3 length equals 15 residues.

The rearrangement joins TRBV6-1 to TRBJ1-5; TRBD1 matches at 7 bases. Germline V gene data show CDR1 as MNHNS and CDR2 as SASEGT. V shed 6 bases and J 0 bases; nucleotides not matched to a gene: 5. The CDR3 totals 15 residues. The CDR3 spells CASSRGTDSNQPQHF. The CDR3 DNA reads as TGTGCCAGCAGCCGCGGGACAGATAGCAATCAGCCCCAGCATTTT.

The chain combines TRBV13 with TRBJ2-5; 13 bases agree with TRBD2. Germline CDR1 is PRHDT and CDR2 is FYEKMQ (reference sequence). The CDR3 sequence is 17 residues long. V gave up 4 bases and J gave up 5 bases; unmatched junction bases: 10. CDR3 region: CASSSRLAGGIEETQYF. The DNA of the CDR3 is TGTGCCAGCAGCTCCCGACTAGCGGGAGGAATTGAGGAGACCCAGTACTTC.

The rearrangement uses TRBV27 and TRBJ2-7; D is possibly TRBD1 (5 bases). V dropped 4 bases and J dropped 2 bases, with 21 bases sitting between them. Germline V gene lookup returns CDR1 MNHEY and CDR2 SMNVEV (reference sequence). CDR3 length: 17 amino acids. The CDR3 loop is CASSSHPTPRVAYEQYF. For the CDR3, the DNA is TGTGCCAGCAGTTCCCATCCGACTCCCAGGGTCGCCTACGAGCAGTACTTC.

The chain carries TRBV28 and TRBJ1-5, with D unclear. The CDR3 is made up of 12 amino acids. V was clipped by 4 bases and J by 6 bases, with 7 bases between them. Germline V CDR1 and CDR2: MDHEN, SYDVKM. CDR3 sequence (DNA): TGTGCCAGCAGTTCGATTCGTCAGCCCCAGCATTTT. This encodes CASSSIRQPQHF. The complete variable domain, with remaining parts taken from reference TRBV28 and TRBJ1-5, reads DVKVTQSSRYLVKRTGEKVFLECVQDMDHENMFWYRQDPGLGLRLIYFSYDVKMKEKGDIPEGYSVSREKKERFSLILESASTNQTSMYLCASSSIRQPQHFGDGTRLSIL.

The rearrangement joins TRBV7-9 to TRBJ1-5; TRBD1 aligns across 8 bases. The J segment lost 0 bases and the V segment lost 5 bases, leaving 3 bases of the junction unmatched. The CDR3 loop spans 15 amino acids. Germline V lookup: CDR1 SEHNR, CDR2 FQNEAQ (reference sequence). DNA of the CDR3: TGTGCCAGCAGCGTGACAGGGGATAGCAATCAGCCCCAGCATTTT. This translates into CASSVTGDSNQPQHF.

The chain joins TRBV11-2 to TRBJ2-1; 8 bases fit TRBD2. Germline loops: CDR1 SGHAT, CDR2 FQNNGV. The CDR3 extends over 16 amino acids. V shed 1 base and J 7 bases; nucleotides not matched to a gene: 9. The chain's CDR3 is CASSLGTGGPRNEQFF. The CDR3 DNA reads TGTGCCAGCAGCTTAGGTACGGGAGGGCCTAGGAATGAGCAGTTCTTC.

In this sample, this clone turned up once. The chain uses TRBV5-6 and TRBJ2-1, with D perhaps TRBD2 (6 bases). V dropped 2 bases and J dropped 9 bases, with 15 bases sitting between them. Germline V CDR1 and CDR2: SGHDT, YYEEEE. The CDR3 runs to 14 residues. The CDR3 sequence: CASSFSHSGGEQFF. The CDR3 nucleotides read TGTGCCAGCAGCTTTTCCCACTCCGGGGGTGAGCAGTTCTTC.

The CDR3, as DNA: TGCAGCGTTGGTGGGCAGGGGGGTGAAAAACTGTTTTTT. Translated, it gives CSVGGQGGEKLFF. This chain uses TRBV29-1 with TRBJ1-4; the match to TRBD1 covers 7 bases. V lost 4 bases to trimming and J lost 7 bases; unmatched junction nucleotides: 6. The CDR3 has 13 amino acids. Looked up from germline, CDR1 is SQVTM and CDR2 is ANQGSEA.

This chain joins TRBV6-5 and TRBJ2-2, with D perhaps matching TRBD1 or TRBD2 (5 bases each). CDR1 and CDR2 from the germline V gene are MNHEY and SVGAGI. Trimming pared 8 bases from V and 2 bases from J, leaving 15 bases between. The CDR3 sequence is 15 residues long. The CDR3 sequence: CASGTGLFNTGELFF. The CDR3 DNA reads TGTGCCAGCGGGACCGGACTCTTTAACACCGGGGAGCTGTTTTTT.

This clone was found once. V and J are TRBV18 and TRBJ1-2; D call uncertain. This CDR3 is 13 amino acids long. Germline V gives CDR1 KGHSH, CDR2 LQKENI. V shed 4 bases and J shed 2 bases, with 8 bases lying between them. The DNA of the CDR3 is TGTGCCAGCTCACAAGACGGAAACTATGGCTACACCTTC. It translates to CASSQDGNYGYTF.

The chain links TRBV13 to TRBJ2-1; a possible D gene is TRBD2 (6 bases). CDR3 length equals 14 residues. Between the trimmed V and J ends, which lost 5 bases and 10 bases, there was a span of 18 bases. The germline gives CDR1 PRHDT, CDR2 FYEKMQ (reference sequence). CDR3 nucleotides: TGTGCCAGCAGCGCCCGGGACTGGGCGGGAGAGCAGTTCTTC. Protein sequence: CASSARDWAGEQFF.

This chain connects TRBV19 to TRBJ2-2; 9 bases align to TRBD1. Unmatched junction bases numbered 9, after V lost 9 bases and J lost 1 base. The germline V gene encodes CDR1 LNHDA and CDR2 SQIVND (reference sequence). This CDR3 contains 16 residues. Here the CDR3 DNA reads TGTGCCAGCACTTCTCGGGGACAGGGGAACACCGGGGAGCTGTTTTTT. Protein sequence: CASTSRGQGNTGELFF.

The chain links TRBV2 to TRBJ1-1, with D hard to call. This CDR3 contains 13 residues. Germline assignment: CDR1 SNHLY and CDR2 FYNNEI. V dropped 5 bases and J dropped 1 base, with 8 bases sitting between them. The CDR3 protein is CASSMAANTEAFF. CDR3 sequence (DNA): TGTGCCAGCAGTATGGCAGCGAACACTGAAGCTTTCTTT.

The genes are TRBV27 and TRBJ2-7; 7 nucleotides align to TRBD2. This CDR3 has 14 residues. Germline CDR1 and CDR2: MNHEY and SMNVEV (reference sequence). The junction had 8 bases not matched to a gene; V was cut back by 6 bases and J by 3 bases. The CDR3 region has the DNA TGTGCCAGCAGGATAGGGACTACCAGCTACGAGCAGTACTTC. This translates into CASRIGTTSYEQYF.

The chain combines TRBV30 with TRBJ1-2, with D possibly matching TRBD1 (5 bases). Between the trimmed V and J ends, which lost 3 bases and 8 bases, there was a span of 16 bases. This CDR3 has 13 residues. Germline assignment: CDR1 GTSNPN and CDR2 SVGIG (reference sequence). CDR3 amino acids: CAWSSGPRVGYTF. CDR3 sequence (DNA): TGTGCCTGGAGCTCCGGGCCCAGGGTCGGCTACACCTTC.

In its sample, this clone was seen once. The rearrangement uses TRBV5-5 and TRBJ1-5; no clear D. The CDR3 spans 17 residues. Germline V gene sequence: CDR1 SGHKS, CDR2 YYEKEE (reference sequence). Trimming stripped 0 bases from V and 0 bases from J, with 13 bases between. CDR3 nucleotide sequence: TGTGCCAGCAGCTTGGTGGCGGGTGTGGATAGCAATCAGCCCCAGCATTTT. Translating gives CASSLVAGVDSNQPQHF.

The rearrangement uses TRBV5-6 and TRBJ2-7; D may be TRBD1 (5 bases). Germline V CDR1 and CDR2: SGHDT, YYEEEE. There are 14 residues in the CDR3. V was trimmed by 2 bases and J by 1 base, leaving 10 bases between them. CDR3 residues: CASSLRTRSYEQYF. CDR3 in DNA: TGTGCCAGCAGCTTACGGACAAGATCCTACGAGCAGTACTTC. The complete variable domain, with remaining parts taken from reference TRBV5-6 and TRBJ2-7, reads DAGVTQSPTHLIKTRGQQVTLRCSPKSGHDTVSWYQQALGQGPQFIFQYYEEEERQRGNFPDRFSGHQFPNYSSELNVNALLLGDSALYLCASSLRTRSYEQYFGPGTRLTVT.

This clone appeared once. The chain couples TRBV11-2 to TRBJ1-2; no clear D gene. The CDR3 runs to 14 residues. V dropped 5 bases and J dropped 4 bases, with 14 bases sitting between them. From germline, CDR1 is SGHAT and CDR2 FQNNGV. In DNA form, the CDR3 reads TGTGCCAGCAGCCCGGACTGGGGAGCCTATGGCTACACCTTC. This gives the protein CASSPDWGAYGYTF. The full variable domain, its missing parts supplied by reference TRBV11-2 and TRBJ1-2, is EAGVAQSPRYKIIEKRQSVAFWCNPISGHATLYWYQQILGQGPKLLIQFQNNGVVDDSQLPKDRFSAERLKGVDSTLKIQPAKLEDSAVYLCASSPDWGAYGYTFGSGTRLTVV.

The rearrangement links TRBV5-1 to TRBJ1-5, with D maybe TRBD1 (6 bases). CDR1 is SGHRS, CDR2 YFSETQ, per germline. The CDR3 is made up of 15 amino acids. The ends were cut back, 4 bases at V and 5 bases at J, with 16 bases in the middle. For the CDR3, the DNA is TGCGCCAGCAGCGCGGGAGCAGGGGAAGATCAGCCCCAGCATTTT. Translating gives CASSAGAGEDQPQHF.